A single sample gave rise to the 17 T cell receptor beta chains below, sequenced in a study of blood T cells in healthy people across ages. A second PCR of 7 to 11 cycles used a sample-barcoded 5' primer and a J-beta primer mix. TCRdb redid the calling of the 5' RACE reads with MiXCR, one entry per CDR3 protein. The sample has approximately 790,000 distinct CDR3 sequences; under 80% are singletons. The sample consisted of blood. These receptors originate from a man aged 30 to 45 in good health.

V usage is TRBV5-6 and J usage is TRBJ2-5; 8 bases fit TRBD2. There are 17 residues in the CDR3. Trimming cost V 4 bases and J 4 bases; bases outside gene matches: 15. Germline V lookup: CDR1 SGHDT, CDR2 YYEEEE. The CDR3 DNA sequence: TGTGCCAGCAGCCCAACCGGGAGGGGGGGACGTCGAGAGACCCAGTACTTC. Amino acids: CASSPTGRGGRRETQYF.

The V and J genes are TRBV28 and TRBJ2-2; D is undetermined. Germline V gene data show CDR1 as MDHEN and CDR2 as SYDVKM. Trimming stripped 7 bases from V and 6 bases from J, with 18 bases between. The CDR3 runs to 15 residues. In DNA, the CDR3 is TGTGCCAGCAACTCGGGTCCCGGCTACCCCGGGGAGCTGTTTTTT. Translating gives CASNSGPGYPGELFF.

The gene calls are TRBV20-1 and TRBJ1-1, with 7 bases identical to TRBD1. J was trimmed by 0 bases and V by 2 bases; bases with no gene match: 3. Germline CDR1 is DFQATT and CDR2 is SNEGSKA (reference sequence). The CDR3 loop spans 14 amino acids. CDR3 amino acids: CSARTGDLNTEAFF. The CDR3 DNA reads as TGCAGTGCTAGAACAGGGGACCTGAACACTGAAGCTTTCTTT.

The chain employs TRBV11-2 and TRBJ2-3; D is unresolved. The CDR3 has 16 residues. Germline assignment: CDR1 SGHAT and CDR2 FQNNGV. Trimming left V 2 bases short and J 0 bases short, with 12 bases between. The CDR3 DNA reads as TGTGCCAGCAGCTTACTATCCTGGTCTAGCACAGATACGCAGTATTTT. Protein: CASSLLSWSSTDTQYF.

A note on this clonotype: At one end the junction does not follow the germline gene, possibly because of a read error. This chain connects TRBV11-3 to TRBJ2-5; maybe TRBD1 (5 bases). The germline V gene has CDR1 SGHNT and CDR2 YENEEA. The CDR3 is 14 amino acids. CDR3 nucleotide sequence: TGTGCCTGCAGCTTTGGGCCAGGGATAGAGACCCAGTACTTC. This translates into CACSFGPGIETQYF.

This clonotype has a handful of counts. The chain recombines TRBV6-2 or TRBV6-3 with TRBJ2-1; unclear D gene. This CDR3 comprises 12 residues. V shed 4 bases and J shed 5 bases, with 6 bases lying between them. Germline CDR1 MNHEY, CDR2 SVGEGT. The CDR3 loop is CASSSSHNEQFF. The CDR3 DNA reads TGTGCCAGCAGTTCAAGTCACAATGAGCAGTTCTTC.

The rearrangement joins TRBV7-2 to TRBJ1-5; 7 bases line up with TRBD1. The ends lost 6 bases at V and 2 bases at J; junction bases unmatched: 7. The germline gives CDR1 SGHTA, CDR2 FQGNSA. CDR3 length: 15 residues. The DNA for the CDR3 is TGTGCCAGCAGTTCTACCGGGACAGGCAATCAGCCCCAGCATTTT. It is translated as CASSSTGTGNQPQHF. Variable domain in full (rest from reference TRBV7-2 and TRBJ1-5): GAGVSQSPSNKVTEKGKDVELRCDPISGHTALYWYRQSLGQGLEFLIYFQGNSAPDKSGLPSDRFSAERTGGSVSTLTIQRTQQEDSAVYLCASSSTGTGNQPQHFGDGTRLSIL.

This rearrangement joins TRBV7-9 to TRBJ1-5, with D hard to call. This CDR3 spans 14 amino acids. Germline CDR1 is SEHNR and CDR2 is FQNEAQ (reference sequence). The V end was cut by 3 bases, the J end by 4 bases, with 10 bases between. The CDR3 sequence is CASSFIGENQPQHF. The DNA for the CDR3 is TGTGCCAGCAGCTTTATTGGAGAGAATCAGCCCCAGCATTTT.

This chain uses TRBV6-5 with TRBJ2-5; maybe TRBD2 (6 bases). Gene TRBJ2-7 matches the end of the DNA better, so the J call may be wrong. The germline gives CDR1 MNHEY, CDR2 SVGAGI. The CDR3 contains 13 residues. CDR3 in DNA: TGTGCCAGCAGTATTGGGGGGTTCTACGAGCAGTACTTC. It codes for CASSIGGFYEQYF.

The chain uses TRBV4-3 and TRBJ2-7; either TRBD1 or TRBD2 may supply D (6 bases each). The germline V gene encodes CDR1 LGHNA and CDR2 YSLEER. The CDR3 is 17 amino acids. Trimming removed 3 bases from V and 7 bases from J, with 25 bases in between. In DNA form, the CDR3 reads TGCGCCAGCAGCCAGGATTCCCGAGACGGGGGCCGGTTTGAGCAGTACTTC. As protein: CASSQDSRDGGRFEQYF.

V is TRBV10-3 and J is TRBJ2-1, with D hard to call. The CDR3 spans 13 residues. CDR1 is ENHRY and CDR2 is SYGVKD in the germline V gene. V was shortened by 4 bases and J by 10 bases, with 14 bases between the two germline ends. The CDR3 here is CAISAEGPQEQFF. The CDR3 coding sequence is TGTGCCATCAGTGCGGAAGGACCTCAGGAGCAGTTCTTC.

This chain connects TRBV5-6 to TRBJ2-3; D ambiguous. Germline V gene sequence: CDR1 SGHDT, CDR2 YYEEEE. Trimming took 0 bases from V and 1 from J, leaving 12 bases between them. The CDR3 contains 16 residues. The CDR3 spells CASSLEERSRTDTQYF. The CDR3 bases are TGTGCCAGCAGCTTGGAGGAGAGGAGTCGCACAGATACGCAGTATTTT.

The gene calls are TRBV7-9 and TRBJ2-5; 8 bases agree with TRBD1. This CDR3 has 12 amino acids. Germline CDR1 reads SEHNR; CDR2 reads FQNEAQ (reference sequence). V was clipped by 6 bases and J by 9 bases; unmatched bases: 6. The CDR3 is CASRRDRKAQYF. CDR3 DNA: TGTGCCAGCAGGAGGGACAGGAAGGCCCAGTACTTC.

This chain uses TRBV7-3 with TRBJ2-1; D is possibly TRBD2 (7 bases). CDR3 size: 16 residues. The V and J ends lost 1 base and 3 bases respectively, with 13 bases between them. Looked up from germline, CDR1 is SGHTA and CDR2 is FQGTGA. The CDR3 sequence is CASSLRGGGFYNEQFF. CDR3 coding DNA: TGTGCCAGCAGCTTAAGGGGCGGGGGCTTCTACAATGAGCAGTTCTTC.

The sample holds a few counts of this clonotype. The chain is built from TRBV4-3 and TRBJ2-7, with 7 bases aligning to TRBD2. With the DNA end fitting TRBJ2-5 better, the J assignment may be wrong. CDR3 length equals 17 residues. Germline V gives CDR1 LGHNA, CDR2 YSLEER. This CDR3 is CASSQGVSGEFKQTQYF. Here the CDR3 DNA reads TGCGCCAGCAGCCAGGGGGTGAGCGGGGAGTTTAAGCAGACCCAGTACTTC.

This sequence joins TRBV12-3 or TRBV12-4 and TRBJ1-1; maybe TRBD1 (5 bases). The CDR3 consists of 12 residues. V was clipped by 6 bases and J by 11 bases, with 16 bases between them. The CDR3 is CASSPQGARAFF. In DNA form, the CDR3 reads TGTGCCAGCAGCCCCCAGGGAGCCCGGGCTTTCTTT.

A word on this clonotype: A junction boundary mismatches the germline segment, possibly from a read error. The chain uses TRBV12-3 or TRBV12-4 and TRBJ2-7; D not resolved. CDR3 length: 14 residues. CDR3 nucleotide sequence: TGTGCCAGCAGTTTAATGGCCAAGTCCTGCGAGCAGTACTTC. Its protein product is CASSLMAKSCEQYF.